These 21 T cell receptor beta chains were sequenced from one sample in a study of post-analysis software for immune sequencing data. General study points: Included in a set of a handful of TRBV segments more frequent in patients than controls were TRBV5-6, TRBV5-1 and TRBV20-1.

The TCR beta cDNA libraries carried unique molecular identifiers. One entry per CDR3 protein results from TCRdb running MiXCR on the PCR reads. The table includes some 800,000 distinct CDR3 sequences, 40% to 55% detected once. The antigens these receptors bind are not known. Sequences were obtained from blood. The receptor set was obtained from a girl aged 10-17 years with multiple sclerosis.

This clonotype was recorded a few times. The chain recombines TRBV12-3 or TRBV12-4 with TRBJ1-1; D not resolved. The CDR3 sequence is 13 residues long. V lost 6 bases and J 0 bases, leaving 8 bases between the germline ends. The chain's CDR3 is CASSKQVNTEAFF. In DNA form, the CDR3 reads TGTGCCAGCAGCAAACAAGTGAACACTGAAGCTTTCTTT.

This clonotype was recorded a few times. The chain uses TRBV3-1 and TRBJ1-2; TRBD1 matches 7 bases. V gave up 4 bases and J gave up 7 bases; unmatched junction bases: 9. The CDR3 has 14 residues. The V gene's germline CDR1 is LGHDT and CDR2 YNNKEL (reference sequence). The CDR3 spells CASSRDLWDSGYTF. DNA for the CDR3: TGTGCCAGCAGCCGAGACCTTTGGGACAGTGGCTACACCTTC.

This clonotype was observed many times. This chain uses TRBV7-3 with TRBJ2-5; 8 positions agree with TRBD2. The germline gives CDR1 SGHTA, CDR2 FQGTGA. The V and J ends lost 5 bases and 5 bases, in that order; junction bases with no gene match: 4. There are 13 residues in the CDR3. CDR3 nucleotide sequence: TGTGCCAGCAGCGTCAGCGGGAGTGAGACCCAGTACTTC. Protein sequence: CASSVSGSETQYF.

The chain recombines TRBV28 with TRBJ2-7; 12 bases line up with TRBD2. The CDR3 totals 15 residues. Germline V gives CDR1 MDHEN, CDR2 SYDVKM. V was clipped by 6 bases and J by 4 bases; unmatched bases: 7. The CDR3 nucleotides are TGTGCCAGCAGGCTGACTAGCGGGAGAGAATACGAGCAGTACTTC. It codes for CASRLTSGREYEQYF.

The V and J genes are TRBV20-1 and TRBJ2-1, with TRBD2 matching over 9 bases. Germline CDR1 reads DFQATT; CDR2 reads SNEGSKA (reference sequence). Unmatched junction bases numbered 2, after V lost 3 bases and J lost 8 bases. The CDR3 totals 12 residues. The CDR3 DNA reads TGCAGTGCTAGGCGGGAGGGGTATGAGCAGTTCTTC. Its protein product is CSARREGYEQFF.

The chain employs TRBV28 and TRBJ1-2; D unresolved. V shed 7 bases and J shed 3 bases, with 12 bases lying between them. CDR1 and CDR2 from the germline V gene are MDHEN and SYDVKM. This CDR3 spans 13 amino acids. The DNA of the CDR3 is TGTGCCAGCACCCTTTACGCAGACTATGGCTACACCTTC. This gives the protein CASTLYADYGYTF.

Points on this clonotype: Its ends do not fully match the called genes, so a read error is possible. This chain connects TRBV6-6 to TRBJ1-2, with 9 positions matching TRBD1. Germline V gives CDR1 MNHNY, CDR2 SVGAGI (reference sequence). CDR3 size: 14 residues. CDR3 protein: CASSRDRVVAGCTF. The CDR3 DNA reads as TGTGCCAGCAGCCGGGACAGGGTTGTAGCTGGCTGCACCTTC.

The rearrangement uses TRBV7-9 and TRBJ1-1; no definite D call. CDR1 and CDR2 from the germline V gene are SEHNR and FQNEAQ (reference sequence). This CDR3 is built from 13 residues. Trimming left V 0 bases short and J 6 bases short, with 8 bases between. CDR3 sequence: CASSLAGKAEAFF. The CDR3 coding sequence is TGTGCCAGCAGCTTAGCCGGTAAGGCTGAAGCTTTCTTT.

This clonotype appeared a few times. The V call is TRBV6-5, the J call TRBJ2-1; 7 bases line up with TRBD2. CDR3 length: 14 residues. CDR1 and CDR2 from the germline V gene are MNHEY and SVGAGI. The V segment lost 6 bases and the J segment 3 bases; nucleotides outside the gene matches: 5. CDR3 sequence: CASSRDYNYNEQFF. The CDR3 coding sequence is TGTGCCAGCAGCCGGGACTACAACTACAATGAGCAGTTCTTC.

This clonotype was detected only a few times. This chain joins TRBV6-5 and TRBJ2-7; 7 bases map to TRBD1. The CDR3 spans 14 residues. V was clipped by 5 bases and J by 6 bases; unmatched bases: 10. Germline V gives CDR1 MNHEY, CDR2 SVGAGI. CDR3 nucleotides: TGTGCCAGCAGTGGTGACCGGGACAGTAGCGAGCAGTACTTC. Its translation: CASSGDRDSSEQYF.

This chain uses TRBV7-9 with TRBJ2-5; 7 bases match TRBD2. Germline V gene data show CDR1 as SEHNR and CDR2 as FQNEAQ (reference sequence). The V gene end was trimmed by 4 bases and the J gene end by 4 bases; junction bases not matched to a gene: 18. This CDR3 is 18 amino acids long. CDR3 protein: CASSSFSGRQPRRETQYF. For the CDR3, the DNA is TGTGCCAGCAGCTCCTTTAGCGGGCGTCAACCGAGGAGAGAGACCCAGTACTTC.

This chain uses TRBV7-9 with TRBJ2-7; D possibly matches TRBD1 or TRBD2 (5 bases each). The length of the CDR3 is 16 residues. CDR1 and CDR2 (germline): SEHNR, FQNEAQ (reference sequence). V shed 5 bases and J shed 0 bases, with 17 bases lying between them. Here the CDR3 reads CASSPTGGTSSYEQYF. The CDR3 nucleotides read TGTGCCAGCAGCCCTACTGGTGGGACCTCCTCCTACGAGCAGTACTTC.

This clonotype was seen only a few times. The chain recombines TRBV7-2 with TRBJ2-3, with TRBD2 matching 7 bases. This CDR3 is 16 amino acids long. V shed 5 bases and J 0 bases; nucleotides not matched to a gene: 8. The V gene's germline CDR1 is SGHTA and CDR2 FQGNSA. CDR3 protein: CASSPAERGSTDTQYF. DNA of the CDR3: TGTGCCAGCAGCCCCGCGGAGCGGGGCAGCACAGATACGCAGTATTTT. Variable domain in full (rest from reference TRBV7-2 and TRBJ2-3): GAGVSQSPSNKVTEKGKDVELRCDPISGHTALYWYRQSLGQGLEFLIYFQGNSAPDKSGLPSDRFSAERTGGSVSTLTIQRTQQEDSAVYLCASSPAERGSTDTQYFGPGTRLTVL.

In its sample, this clonotype was seen a few times. V and J are TRBV19 and TRBJ2-5, with TRBD1 as a possible D gene (6 bases). The closer fit of TRBJ2-7 to the DNA end suggests the J call may be wrong. Germline values: CDR1 LNHDA, CDR2 SQIVND (reference sequence). The CDR3 sequence is 14 residues long. This CDR3 reads CATSSPLQGYEQYF. CDR3 nucleotides: TGTGCCACCTCTTCCCCCCTACAGGGCTACGAGCAGTACTTC.

About this clonotype: At one boundary the junction diverges from the germline segment, which might be a read error. The chain employs TRBV5-5 and TRBJ2-6; 7 bases line up with TRBD2. The CDR3 consists of 18 residues. The germline V gene encodes CDR1 SGHKS and CDR2 YYEKEE (reference sequence). As DNA, the CDR3 is TGTGCCAGCAGCCAGCGGGGACTCCCGTTCTCTGGGGCCAACGCCCTGACTTTC. Translating it yields CASSQRGLPFSGANALTF. Based on the CDR3 plus reference TRBV5-5 and TRBJ2-6, the full variable domain is DAGVTQSPTHLIKTRGQQVTLRCSPISGHKSVSWYQQVLGQGPQFIFQYYEKEERGRGNFPDRFSARQFPNYSSELNVNALLLGDSALYLCASSQRGLPFSGANALTFGAGSRLTVL.

V is TRBV7-9 and J is TRBJ2-5, with D tentatively TRBD2 (5 bases). Trimming took 8 bases from V and 2 from J, leaving 12 bases between them. The CDR3 extends over 13 amino acids. Germline V gives CDR1 SEHNR, CDR2 FQNEAQ (reference sequence). The CDR3 DNA reads TGTGCCAGCTGCTCGAGGGCGCAAGAGACCCAGTACTTC. Translating gives CASCSRAQETQYF.

The chain employs TRBV6-5 and TRBJ2-1, with TRBD2 matching over 14 bases. V was clipped by 4 bases and J by 7 bases; unmatched bases: 0. Germline V lookup: CDR1 MNHEY, CDR2 SVGAGI. This CDR3 is 14 amino acids long. The CDR3 coding sequence is TGTGCCAGCAGTTGGACTAGCGGGAGGAATGAGCAGTTCTTC. Its protein is CASSWTSGRNEQFF.

The chain carries TRBV7-2 and TRBJ2-5, with D perhaps matching TRBD2 (6 bases). Germline loops: CDR1 SGHTA, CDR2 FQGNSA. The germline V and J ends were trimmed by 6 bases and 3 bases, with 8 bases remaining between them. CDR3 size: 12 residues. The CDR3 reads CASRTREETQYF. The CDR3 region has the DNA TGTGCCAGCAGGACTAGAGAAGAGACCCAGTACTTC. The full variable domain, completed using reference TRBV7-2 and TRBJ2-5, is GAGVSQSPSNKVTEKGKDVELRCDPISGHTALYWYRQSLGQGLEFLIYFQGNSAPDKSGLPSDRFSAERTGGSVSTLTIQRTQQEDSAVYLCASRTREETQYFGPGTRLLVL.

This clonotype was picked up a small number of times. The chain joins TRBV6-2 or TRBV6-3 to TRBJ1-2; D unresolved. Deletions cut 6 bases from V and 3 bases from J, with 11 bases between. The germline CDR1 and CDR2 sequences are MNHEY and SVGEGT. The CDR3 spans 13 residues. The CDR3, as DNA: TGTGCCAGCAGCACTCGCGCGGACTATGGCTACACCTTC. This codes for CASSTRADYGYTF.

The rearrangement joins TRBV4-3 to TRBJ1-2; perhaps TRBD1 as D (5 bases). The V gene lost 0 bases and the J gene lost 5 bases, with 7 bases spanning the gap. CDR1 and CDR2 (germline): LGHNA, YSLEER. CDR3 length: 13 amino acids. The CDR3, as DNA: TGCGCCAGCAGCCAAGAGGGGCGATATGGCTACACCTTC. Protein sequence: CASSQEGRYGYTF.

This clonotype has more than one count but fewer than ten. The V gene is TRBV29-1, the J gene TRBJ1-6, with a weak D call TRBD1 (5 bases). Between the trimmed V and J ends, which lost 5 bases and 7 bases, there was a span of 9 bases. This CDR3 spans 12 amino acids. Germline CDR1 SQVTM, CDR2 ANQGSEA. The CDR3 DNA follows: TGCAGCGTTTCGTCAGGGAATTCACCCCTCCACTTT. This sequence encodes CSVSSGNSPLHF.